This T cell receptor beta chain was identified during a study of blood T cell repertoires in COVID-19 (dated by TCRdb to 2020 to 2021). Study-level background: Samples from collaborators originated in the United States, Italy and Spain and spanned both the acute and convalescent phases of COVID-19. The samples were drawn from two sources: the first 160 participants of the ongoing ImmuneRACE study, and 1,000 to 1,500 subjects contributed by 6 global collaborators. Sample metadata almost always included a de-identified subject ID, COVID-19 status, age in years and sex. Deeply sampled blood TCRbeta repertoires from subjects exposed to, actively infected with, or recovered from COVID-19 were included in the dataset. Where available, HLA class I and class II types were taken from metadata supplied by the sample provider and were not determined by assay-based typing. The material from the prospective study consisted of cDNA or gDNA derived from T cells, B-cell-depleted T cells, or PBMCs. The repertoires were released in a freely available public database meant as a resource for research on the immune response to SARS-CoV-2.

TCRbeta CDR3 regions were amplified from genomic DNA using the immunoSEQ Assay, a bias-controlled multiplex PCR. The paper's data handling went like this. Within the assay, amplification of reference gene primers was used to estimate how many nucleated cells each sample contained. To quantify the absolute abundance of each unique TCRbeta CDR3 rearrangement, sequence reads were collapsed and filtered. Productive Simpson clonality was computed per sample as the square root of Simpson's diversity index over productive rearrangements. TCRdb's version of the immuneACCESS table is confined to in-frame rearrangements and falls short of the full clone set. An unresolved V gene accounts for under half of the shortfall where checked; the remainder is of unknown origin. The V and J calls and the clone size are those of that table, but D and trimming were determined from the DNA. This sample has some 220,000 clones in its table, and about 83% of those were observed once. Roughly 5.5% of the sample belongs to the ten largest clones.

The study at large found these results: The amount of clinical and demographic metadata varied by source and participant and was provided uncurated.

From cysteine to phenylalanine, the CDR3 is 15 amino acids long. The only DNA kept is the CDR3, 45 bases in frame from the first base. The germline V and J ends show losses of 4 bases and 5 bases respectively, and no gene match explains 9 bases of the junction. Reading the germline V gene gives CDR1 SGHRS and CDR2 YFSETQ. Worth noting for this clone: This clone's antigen is unknown. Base qualities were left out, and no much larger clone turns up one base away.

The collaborating institutions used their own protocols to collect whole blood in K2EDTA tubes. For TCRbeta analysis, collaborators shipped samples in one of three forms: frozen whole blood, isolated PBMCs, or DNA extracted from either of those sample types. This receptor was identified in a human donor in a cohort sampled during active COVID-19. Source material: peripheral blood. The sequence links TRBV5-1 to TRBJ2-5, with 9 bases aligning to TRBD2. The sequenced DNA is TGCGCCAGCAGCGGGATAGCGGGAGCGGGGGAGACCCAGTACTTC. This is translated as CASSGIAGAGETQYF.